This TCR beta chain was identified in a study of tumor and adjacent non-tumor tissue in lung cancer. Findings and limits, study-wide: Significantly higher TCR diversity was found in tumor than normal lung.

This CDR3 spans 12 amino acids. The V gene lost 0 bases and the J gene lost 4 bases, with 7 bases spanning the gap. Germline loops: CDR1 DFQATT, CDR2 SNEGSKA (reference sequence). Turning to this clonotype: No antigen is known for it.

The template was RNA from unsorted bulk tissue. A modified ARM-PCR protocol with three rounds of nested PCR amplified TCRbeta. TCRdb used MiXCR to reprocess the multiplex PCR reads, holding one entry per CDR3 protein. The top ten hold under 30% of the sample, which has around 200,000 distinct CDR3 sequences, 71% seen once. The chain employs TRBV20-1 and TRBJ2-7; D is uncertain. The clonotype was recovered from a man aged 60 to 69 with non-small cell lung cancer. The sequenced sample consisted of lung tumor tissue. CDR3 residues: CSARECEYEQYF. The DNA of the CDR3 is TGCAGTGCTAGAGAGTGTGAGTACGAGCAGTACTTC.